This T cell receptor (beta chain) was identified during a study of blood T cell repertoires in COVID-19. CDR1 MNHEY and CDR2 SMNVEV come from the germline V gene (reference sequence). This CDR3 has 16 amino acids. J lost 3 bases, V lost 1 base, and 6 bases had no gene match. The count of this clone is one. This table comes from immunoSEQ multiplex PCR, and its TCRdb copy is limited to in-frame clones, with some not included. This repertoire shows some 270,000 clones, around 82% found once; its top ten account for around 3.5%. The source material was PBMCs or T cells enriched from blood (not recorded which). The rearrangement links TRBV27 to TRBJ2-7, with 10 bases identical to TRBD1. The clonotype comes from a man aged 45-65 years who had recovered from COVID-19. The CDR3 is CASSLWGTGVVYEQYF. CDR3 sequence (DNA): TGTGCCAGCAGTTTATGGGGGACAGGGGTTGTCTACGAGCAGTACTTC.